The 11 T cell receptor beta chains below all came from one sample that was sequenced in a study of T cell responses to AZD1222 COVID-19 vaccine. The repertoire was sequenced with immunoSEQ multiplex PCR; TCRdb's copy has only in-frame clones and lacks some. The table includes 95,000 to 130,000 clones, less than 90% detected once. Sequences were derived from peripheral blood, sampled on day 0 of AZD1222 vaccination. These receptors all stem from an adult in good health.

The V gene is TRBV4-2, the J gene TRBJ2-2, with 12 bases lining up with TRBD2. The germline gives CDR1 LGHNA, CDR2 YNFKEQ. J lost 5 bases, V lost 3 bases, and 7 bases had no gene match. This CDR3 is 17 amino acids long. The CDR3 DNA reads as TGTGCCAGCAGCCATCGACTAGCGGGAGTGCGGACCGGGGAGCTGTTTTTT. Amino acid sequence: CASSHRLAGVRTGELFF.

V is TRBV29-1 and J is TRBJ1-1; D remains unclear. V lost 4 bases and J 0 bases, leaving 18 bases between the germline ends. Germline CDR1 SQVTM, CDR2 ANQGSEA. This CDR3 has 16 residues. CDR3 amino acids: CSVAPRPDLVNTEAFF. The CDR3 DNA reads TGCAGCGTTGCGCCTAGGCCAGATCTCGTGAACACTGAAGCTTTCTTT.

The table lists this clone with a few counts. The chain recombines TRBV27 with TRBJ1-4, with 8 bases aligning to TRBD1. The CDR3 extends over 16 amino acids. Germline lookup yields CDR1 MNHEY and CDR2 SMNVEV (reference sequence). The trim removed 6 bases at V and 7 bases at J, leaving 13 bases unmatched. In DNA, the CDR3 is TGTGCCAGCAGCTGGGACAGGACCAGGGCAGGTGAAAAACTGTTTTTT. The encoded protein is CASSWDRTRAGEKLFF. Using reference TRBV27 and TRBJ1-4 for the parts outside the CDR3, the full variable domain is EAQVTQNPRYLITVTGKKLTVTCSQNMNHEYMSWYRQDPGLGLRQIYYSMNVEVTDKGDVPEGYKVSRKEKRNFPLILESPSPNQTSLYFCASSWDRTRAGEKLFFGSGTQLSVL.

The rearrangement links TRBV7-9 to TRBJ2-7; 10 bases agree with TRBD1. There are 15 residues in the CDR3. Per the germline V gene, CDR1 is SEHNR and CDR2 is FQNEAQ (reference sequence). J lost 2 bases, V lost 4 bases, and 5 bases had no gene match. Written as DNA, the CDR3 is TGTGCCAGCAGCTCAACCGGGACAGGGGCCTACGAGCAGTACTTC. It specifies CASSSTGTGAYEQYF. Full variable domain (remainder filled in from reference TRBV7-9 and TRBJ2-7): DTGVSQNPRHKITKRGQNVTFRCDPISEHNRLYWYRQTLGQGPEFLTYFQNEAQLEKSRLLSDRFSAERPKGSFSTLEIQRTEQGDSAMYLCASSSTGTGAYEQYFGPGTRLTVT.

The rearrangement links TRBV9 to TRBJ1-1; D unresolved. V dropped 4 bases and J dropped 1 base, with 11 bases sitting between them. Germline-derived CDR1 and CDR2 are SGDLS and YYNGEE. The CDR3 is 14 residues long. The CDR3: CASSLTVQNTEAFF. The CDR3, as DNA: TGTGCCAGCAGCCTTACCGTCCAGAACACTGAAGCTTTCTTT.

The chain recombines TRBV28 with TRBJ2-5; 7 bases fit TRBD1. This CDR3 contains 15 residues. CDR1 is MDHEN, CDR2 SYDVKM, per germline. The V segment lost 5 bases and the J segment 4 bases; nucleotides outside the gene matches: 10. The CDR3 region is CASSLTPGQTETQYF. CDR3 nucleotide sequence: TGTGCCAGCAGTCTCACACCGGGACAGACAGAGACCCAGTACTTC. The full variable domain, rest sourced from reference TRBV28 and TRBJ2-5, is DVKVTQSSRYLVKRTGEKVFLECVQDMDHENMFWYRQDPGLGLRLIYFSYDVKMKEKGDIPEGYSVSREKKERFSLILESASTNQTSMYLCASSLTPGQTETQYFGPGTRLLVL.

The chain couples TRBV19 to TRBJ1-4; TRBD1 matches 10 bases. The germline V gene encodes CDR1 LNHDA and CDR2 SQIVND (reference sequence). The CDR3 loop spans 15 amino acids. V dropped 4 bases and J dropped 8; count of bases not matched to a gene: 7. The CDR3 sequence: CASSKGTGVAEKLFF. The CDR3 DNA sequence: TGTGCCAGTAGTAAGGGGACAGGGGTAGCAGAAAAACTGTTTTTT.

The rearrangement uses TRBV29-1 and TRBJ2-1; D might be TRBD1 (6 bases). The CDR3 length is 15 residues. V lost 7 bases and J 0 bases, leaving 16 bases between the germline ends. Germline CDR1 reads SQVTM; CDR2 reads ANQGSEA. Here the CDR3 DNA reads TGCAGCGCCAAAGGGACAACGAGCTCCTACAATGAGCAGTTCTTC. Translating gives CSAKGTTSSYNEQFF.

This clone was detected once. The genes are TRBV19 and TRBJ1-1; 11 bases are shared with TRBD1. Germline CDR1 reads LNHDA; CDR2 reads SQIVND (reference sequence). The CDR3 covers 16 residues. V lost 5 bases to trimming and J lost 6 bases; unmatched junction nucleotides: 11. CDR3 coding DNA: TGTGCCAGTAGTGGATGGACAGGGGGCTTAACTGCTGAAGCTTTCTTT. Protein sequence: CASSGWTGGLTAEAFF.

V gene TRBV14 combines with J gene TRBJ2-7; 8 bases fit TRBD1. CDR1 SGHDN and CDR2 FVKESK come from the germline V gene. J lost 1 base, V lost 4 bases, and 9 bases had no gene match. There are 16 residues in the CDR3. In DNA, the CDR3 is TGTGCCAGCAGCCCCTTTGACAGGGGCACATCCTACGAGCAGTACTTC. Amino acid sequence: CASSPFDRGTSYEQYF.

This sequence joins TRBV2 and TRBJ2-3; 15 bases line up with TRBD2. Trimming cost V 6 bases and J 6 bases; bases outside gene matches: 10. The CDR3 loop spans 17 amino acids. Germline values: CDR1 SNHLY, CDR2 FYNNEI. The CDR3 protein is CASSGTSGGFLSDTQYF. The DNA for the CDR3 is TGTGCCAGCAGCGGGACTAGCGGGGGGTTTTTATCGGATACGCAGTATTTT.